The 12 T cell receptor beta chains in this list originate from one sample, sequenced in a study of a mutant IDH1 vaccine in newly diagnosed glioma. Stated time point: baseline, week 1 (first vaccination visit). The treatment here: pre-vaccination baseline after standard-of-care therapy. Assay used: immunoSEQ multiplex PCR; TCRdb lists only in-frame clones, some missing. The top ten clones hold roughly 7.1% of a sample with around 89,000 clones, around four fifths of them seen once. This specimen was PBMCs, taken from a glioma patient treated with radiotherapy, temozolomide or both. These receptors originate from a woman between 50 and 59 years old with glioma.

The V gene is TRBV6-4, the J gene TRBJ1-6; D is possibly TRBD1 (5 bases). Per the germline V gene, CDR1 is MRHNA and CDR2 is SNTAGT. The V and J ends lost 2 bases and 10 bases respectively, with 21 bases between them. This CDR3 has 17 amino acids. The CDR3 protein is CASSDGKNRDVRSPLHF. Written as DNA, the CDR3 is TGTGCCAGCAGTGACGGAAAGAACCGGGACGTGAGGTCACCCCTCCACTTT.

V and J are TRBV14 and TRBJ1-1; D uncertain. Trimming took off 4 bases at V and 1 base at J, with 13 bases between the two ends. CDR3 size: 15 residues. Germline V gene sequence: CDR1 SGHDN, CDR2 FVKESK. The CDR3 sequence: CASSPWGRGNTEAFF. In nucleotides, the CDR3 is TGTGCCAGCAGCCCATGGGGAAGAGGGAACACTGAAGCTTTCTTT. Full variable domain (remainder filled in from reference TRBV14 and TRBJ1-1): EAGVTQFPSHSVIEKGQTVTLRCDPISGHDNLYWYRRVMGKEIKFLLHFVKESKQDESGMPNNRFLAERTGGTYSTLKVQPAELEDSGVYFCASSPWGRGNTEAFFGQGTRLTVV.

The rearrangement links TRBV11-1 to TRBJ2-7; D is unclear. The length of the CDR3 is 15 residues. V was pared by 0 bases and J by 6 bases, with 15 bases between. Germline loops: CDR1 SGHAT, CDR2 FQDESV (reference sequence). CDR3 region: CASSLAHSIELEQYF. In nucleotides, the CDR3 is TGTGCCAGCAGCTTAGCGCACTCAATAGAACTCGAGCAGTACTTC.

The CDR3 loop is CASSQDRGSNEQYF. CDR3 in DNA: TGCGCCAGCAGCCAAGATCGGGGGAGCAACGAGCAGTACTTC. The V gene is TRBV4-1, the J gene TRBJ2-7; perhaps TRBD2 as D (6 bases). Per the germline V gene, CDR1 is MGHRA and CDR2 is YSYEKL. The CDR3 is 14 amino acids. V was trimmed by 0 bases and J by 5 bases, leaving 11 bases between them.

A single count supports this clone. The gene calls are TRBV27 and TRBJ1-4; maybe TRBD1 (6 bases). CDR1 MNHEY and CDR2 SMNVEV come from the germline V gene (reference sequence). The CDR3 totals 16 residues. V dropped 5 bases and J dropped 6 bases, with 19 bases sitting between them. The CDR3 region is CASSGQGGLKDEKLFF. In DNA form, the CDR3 reads TGTGCCAGCAGTGGACAAGGGGGGCTGAAGGATGAAAAACTGTTTTTT.

The chain employs TRBV6-1 and TRBJ1-1; D is perhaps TRBD1 (5 bases). This CDR3 region has 14 residues. V dropped 2 bases and J dropped 11 bases, with 18 bases sitting between them. CDR1 MNHNS and CDR2 SASEGT come from the germline V gene. CDR3 sequence (DNA): TGTGCCAGCAGTGAACGACAGAGGCCTAGGAGGGCTTTCTTT. Amino acid sequence: CASSERQRPRRAFF.

The V gene is TRBV2, the J gene TRBJ1-1, with no clear D. V dropped 7 bases and J dropped 1 base, with 7 bases sitting between them. CDR3 length equals 12 residues. Germline V gene lookup returns CDR1 SNHLY and CDR2 FYNNEI. The CDR3 DNA follows: TGTGCCAGCACGAAGCAGAACACTGAAGCTTTCTTT. Its protein is CASTKQNTEAFF.

This clone showed up just once. The rearrangement uses TRBV5-4 and TRBJ2-7; D is undetermined. Trimming stripped 4 bases from V and 4 bases from J, with 6 bases between. CDR3 size: 11 residues. The V gene's germline CDR1 is SGHNT and CDR2 YYREEE (reference sequence). The CDR3 sequence: CASSSYYEQYF. The CDR3 coding sequence is TGTGCCAGCAGCAGTTATTACGAGCAGTACTTC.

The chain links TRBV14 to TRBJ2-5; 7 nucleotides match TRBD2. The V gene end was trimmed by 0 bases and the J gene end by 4 bases; junction bases not matched to a gene: 5. Germline values: CDR1 SGHDN, CDR2 FVKESK. CDR3 size: 15 residues. CDR3 coding DNA: TGTGCCAGCAGCCAAGAACGGACTAGGGGAGAGACCCAGTACTTC. This codes for CASSQERTRGETQYF.

There are a few counts of this clone. The gene calls are TRBV2 and TRBJ2-5; no firm D call. V gave up 3 bases and J gave up 2 bases, with 7 bases separating them. There are 13 residues in the CDR3. Germline CDR1 is SNHLY and CDR2 is FYNNEI. CDR3 region: CASSDRRQETQYF. CDR3 nucleotides: TGTGCCAGCAGTGACCGACGGCAAGAGACCCAGTACTTC. Complete variable domain (other parts from reference TRBV2 and TRBJ2-5): EPEVTQTPSHQVTQMGQEVILRCVPISNHLYFYWYRQILGQKVEFLVSFYNNEISEKSEIFDDQFSVERPDGSNFTLKIRSTKLEDSAMYFCASSDRRQETQYFGPGTRLLVL.

The chain links TRBV4-1 to TRBJ2-5; D gene ambiguous. The closer fit of TRBJ2-7 to the DNA end suggests the J call may be wrong. CDR1 is MGHRA and CDR2 is YSYEKL in the germline V gene. The CDR3 is 14 amino acids. CDR3 DNA: TGCGCCAGCAGCCCCCAAGAAGGGACCTACGAGCAGTACTTC. Amino acids: CASSPQEGTYEQYF.

This clone was recorded only once. The chain couples TRBV7-9 to TRBJ2-5; TRBD2 might be the D (6 bases). Trimming removed 2 bases at V and 5 bases at J, with 18 bases between. The CDR3 sequence is 16 residues long. The germline V gene encodes CDR1 SEHNR and CDR2 FQNEAQ (reference sequence). For the CDR3, the DNA is TGTGCCAGCAGCTTATATGTCGGGACGGGACTCGAGACCCAGTACTTC. Its protein product is CASSLYVGTGLETQYF. Variable domain in full (rest from reference TRBV7-9 and TRBJ2-5): DTGVSQNPRHKITKRGQNVTFRCDPISEHNRLYWYRQTLGQGPEFLTYFQNEAQLEKSRLLSDRFSAERPKGSFSTLEIQRTEQGDSAMYLCASSLYVGTGLETQYFGPGTRLLVL.